These 5 T cell receptor beta chains came from one sample sequenced in a study of blood T cells in healthy people across ages. Through a sample-barcoded 5' primer and a J-beta primer mix, a second PCR was run for about 6 to 12 cycles. TCRdb ran MiXCR on the 5' RACE reads and lists one entry per CDR3 protein. The data hold hundreds of thousands of distinct CDR3 sequences, with around 27% observed a single time. These data were also reused for a study on T cells of mothers and their children.

The sample was blood. All receptors derive from a boy between 2 and 10 years old in good health.

V is TRBV29-1 and J is TRBJ2-7; TRBD2 agrees at 8 bases. CDR1 and CDR2 from the germline V gene are SQVTM and ANQGSEA. V trimming: 7 bases; J trimming: 0 bases; junction bases outside the gene matches: 8. CDR3 length: 14 residues. The CDR3 is CSARLAISSYEQYF. The CDR3 DNA sequence: TGCAGCGCTAGACTAGCGATCAGCTCCTACGAGCAGTACTTC.

This clonotype has a handful of counts. The chain links TRBV29-1 to TRBJ1-2; perhaps TRBD1 as D (6 bases). V dropped 1 base and J dropped 4 bases, with 16 bases sitting between them. Looked up from germline, CDR1 is SQVTM and CDR2 is ANQGSEA. The CDR3 covers 15 residues. The CDR3 DNA sequence: TGCAGCGTTGAAGGGGCCCACACAGGGAGCTATGGCTACACCTTC. Amino acid sequence: CSVEGAHTGSYGYTF.

A word on this clonotype: One junction end disagrees with the germline gene, perhaps due to a read error. The genes are TRBV20-1 and TRBJ2-3, with 8 bases identical to TRBD2. The CDR3 has 15 residues. Germline loops: CDR1 DFQATT, CDR2 SNEGSKA (reference sequence). The CDR3 loop is CSARGSGTNGDTQCF. In DNA, the CDR3 is TGCAGTGCTAGGGGTAGCGGGACCAATGGGGATACGCAGTGTTTT.

The chain uses TRBV4-2 and TRBJ2-7; 7 positions agree with TRBD1. V was pared by 0 bases and J by 9 bases, with 14 bases of the junction left unmatched. Looked up from germline, CDR1 is LGHNA and CDR2 is YNFKEQ. The CDR3 length is 16 residues. In DNA, the CDR3 is TGTGCCAGCAGCCAAGAAGCAGGACAGGAGGTACCCGGGCAGTACTTC. It is translated as CASSQEAGQEVPGQYF.

The CDR3 DNA reads TGTGCCAGCAGCTTGGCCGGAGGGACCCCCTACGAGCAGTACTTC. This codes for CASSLAGGTPYEQYF. V is TRBV5-6 and J is TRBJ2-7; D might be TRBD2 (6 bases). The V gene's germline CDR1 is SGHDT and CDR2 YYEEEE. The CDR3 runs 15 residues. Trimming removed 0 bases from V and 2 bases from J, with 12 bases in between.